These T cell receptor beta chains were read from a single sample in a study of cytomegalovirus exposure and HLA in healthy donors. Measured with immunoSEQ multiplex PCR; TCRdb has only the in-frame clones, and not every one. The sample contains 160,000 or so clones, around 81% of which appear only once. The specimen was PBMCs. These receptor sequences come from a man aged 25-45 years in good health and CMV-seropositive. Both conserved end residues are part of each CDR3. D genes are given only for firm matches. Some rows mark clone size as missing; the rest say once, few, many or name a class of expanded clone.

v_call	j_call	d_call	clone_size	cdr3_aa	cdr3_nt
TRBV4-3	TRBJ1-2	-	-	CASSPEIDRGYYGYTF	TGCGCCAGCAGCCCGGAGATCGACCGTGGGTACTATGGCTACACCTTC
TRBV4-1	TRBJ1-5	-	-	CASSQDPGYSNQPQHF	TGCGCCAGCAGCCAAGATCCCGGGTATAGCAATCAGCCCCAGCATTTT
TRBV19	TRBJ2-7	TRBD1	-	CASSIDLGTESYEQYF	TGTGCCAGTAGTATAGACCTCGGGACAGAGTCCTACGAGCAGTACTTC
TRBV6-1	TRBJ2-3	TRBD2	-	CASSEGSGDTDTQYF	TGTGCCAGCAGCGAAGGGAGCGGGGACACAGATACGCAGTATTTT
TRBV6-1	TRBJ1-1	-	-	CASSPRQDTEAFF	TGTGCCAGCAGCCCACGACAGGACACTGAAGCTTTCTTT
TRBV7-9	TRBJ1-5	-	-	CASSYPQGPQHF	TGTGCCAGCAGCTACCCACAGGGACCCCAGCATTTT
TRBV6-5	TRBJ1-5	-	once	CASSSASGDQPQHF	TGTGCCAGCAGTTCGGCAAGCGGGGATCAGCCCCAGCATTTT
TRBV27	TRBJ2-7	-	once	CASSLSTGLAYEQYF	TGTGCCAGCAGTTTATCTACAGGGTTAGCCTACGAGCAGTACTTC
TRBV10-3	TRBJ2-7	-	few	CASALQGSSYEQYF	TGTGCCAGTGCCCTGCAGGGTAGCTCCTACGAGCAGTACTTC
TRBV10-3	TRBJ2-7	-	-	CAISTNTDRVLAYEQYF	TGTGCCATCAGTACTAACACCGACAGAGTTCTAGCCTACGAGCAGTACTTC